The present TCR beta chain was sequenced within a study of cytomegalovirus exposure and HLA in healthy donors. General study findings and limits: It was reported that the classifier diagnosed cytomegalovirus status with high specificity and sensitivity in both the original and validation cohorts. Some TCR beta chains (around 160 of them) were listed as cytomegalovirus-associated. There were some public TCRs occurring in many donors, but most TCR sequences were rare.

Here immunoSEQ multiplex PCR was the method, and the copy in TCRdb shows in-frame clones only, minus some. This table holds about 180,000 clones, 85% found once. About this clone itself: Antigen: not known.

CDR1 and CDR2 (germline): MGHRA, YSYEKL. Trimming at V came to 3 bases and at J to 6 bases, leaving 1 base not matched to a gene. The CDR3 is 14 residues long. This chain links TRBV4-1 with TRBJ1-4; TRBD1 matches at 10 bases. Source material: PBMCs. The TCR sequence derives from a man between 18 and 35 years old in good health and CMV-seropositive. For the CDR3, the DNA is TGCGCCAGCAGCCACGGGACAGGGGATGAAAAACTGTTTTTT. Translating it yields CASSHGTGDEKLFF.